This TCR beta chain was recorded in a study of T-cell reconstitution after alpha-beta-depleted transplantation in children. This clonotype was recorded a few times. Its antigen remains unidentified. Unique molecular identifiers were incorporated during preparation of the TCRbeta library. TCRdb reprocessed the PCR reads with MiXCR, giving one entry per CDR3 protein. The sample lists 200,000 to 300,000 distinct CDR3 sequences, more than 20% occurring once. The CDR3 totals 16 residues. V was clipped by 0 bases and J by 1 base, with 13 bases between them. Germline CDR1 SGHRS, CDR2 YFSETQ. Study conclusions and caveats: A year had passed since transplant, and T-cell counts and diversity by then came mostly from newly produced T cells. Several hundred expanded graft clones reportedly were the source of alpha-beta T cells about two months after transplant.

The receptor comes from a female patient aged 2-15 years who had a stem cell transplant for congenital amegakaryocytic thrombocytopenia, so the T cells may come from the graft donor. Here the sequenced sample was PBMCs, mostly from graft donor cells, taken 360 days after TCRalphabeta/CD19-depleted stem cell transplant. The chain couples TRBV5-1 to TRBJ1-1; D is perhaps TRBD1 (6 bases). Here the CDR3 reads CASSLAGTLTNTEAFF. DNA for the CDR3: TGCGCCAGCAGCTTGGCCGGGACACTTACGAACACTGAAGCTTTCTTT.